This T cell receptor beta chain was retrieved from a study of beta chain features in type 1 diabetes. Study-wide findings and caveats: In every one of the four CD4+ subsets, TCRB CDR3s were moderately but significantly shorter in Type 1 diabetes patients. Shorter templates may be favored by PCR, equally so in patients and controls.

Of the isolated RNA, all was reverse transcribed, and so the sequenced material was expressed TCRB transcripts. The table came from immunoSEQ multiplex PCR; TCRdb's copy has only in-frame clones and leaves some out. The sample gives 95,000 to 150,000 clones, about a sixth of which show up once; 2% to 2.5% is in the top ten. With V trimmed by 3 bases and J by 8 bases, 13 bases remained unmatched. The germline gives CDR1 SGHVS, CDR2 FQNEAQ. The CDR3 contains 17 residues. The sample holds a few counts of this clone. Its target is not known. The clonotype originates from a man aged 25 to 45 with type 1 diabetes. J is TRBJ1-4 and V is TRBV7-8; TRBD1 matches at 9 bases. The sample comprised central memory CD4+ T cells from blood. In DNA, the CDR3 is TGTGCCAGCAGCTTTGGGGGACCGGGACAGGGAAACGAAAAACTGTTTTTT. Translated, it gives CASSFGGPGQGNEKLFF. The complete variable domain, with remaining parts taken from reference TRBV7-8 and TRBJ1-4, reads GAGVSQSPRYKVAKRGQDVALRCDPISGHVSLFWYQQALGQGPEFLTYFQNEAQLDKSGLPSDRFFAERPEGSVSTLKIQRTQQEDSAVYLCASSFGGPGQGNEKLFFGSGTQLSVL.